A selection of T cell receptor beta chains follows, all from one sample in a study of blood T cells in healthy people across ages. Each CDR3 protein is one row after TCRdb ran MiXCR on the 5' RACE reads. The repertoire has hundreds of thousands of distinct CDR3 sequences, under 50% of them found once; the top ten carry roughly 13%. The sample was blood. All receptors derive from a man aged 25-45 years in good health. Each CDR3 is given with its conserved first and last residue. The order of the fields is clone size, J gene, D gene, V gene, CDR3 protein, CDR3 DNA. A D gene is named only where the DNA matches it firmly. Rows give clone size only sometimes, using once, few, many, or a class for an expanded clone.

abundance: many; j_gene: TRBJ2-7; d_gene: TRBD2; v_gene: TRBV4-2; CDR3aa: CASSQDGAGGPGEQYF; CDR3nt: TGTGCCAGCAGCCAAGATGGGGCGGGGGGGCCGGGCGAGCAGTACTTC
abundance: NA; j_gene: TRBJ1-5; d_gene: TRBD1; v_gene: TRBV20-1; CDR3aa: CSATGQGSNQPQHF; CDR3nt: TGCAGTGCTACTGGACAGGGTAGCAATCAGCCCCAGCATTTT
abundance: NA; j_gene: TRBJ2-7; d_gene: NA; v_gene: TRBV7-2; CDR3aa: CASSEVGTSVYEQYF; CDR3nt: TGTGCCAGCAGCGAAGTCGGGACATCTGTTTACGAGCAGTACTTC
abundance: NA; j_gene: TRBJ2-5; d_gene: NA; v_gene: TRBV28; CDR3aa: CASSFYPGFEETQYF; CDR3nt: TGTGCCAGCAGTTTCTATCCCGGGTTCGAGGAGACCCAGTACTTC
abundance: many; j_gene: TRBJ2-6; d_gene: NA; v_gene: TRBV6-4; CDR3aa: CASSEGGGANVLTF; CDR3nt: TGTGCCAGCAGTGAAGGGGGTGGGGCCAACGTCCTGACTTTC
abundance: few; j_gene: TRBJ2-3; d_gene: TRBD2; v_gene: TRBV5-1; CDR3aa: CASSWTSSGGTDTQYF; CDR3nt: TGCGCCAGCAGCTGGACTTCTAGCGGGGGGACAGATACGCAGTATTTT
abundance: NA; j_gene: TRBJ1-5; d_gene: NA; v_gene: TRBV2; CDR3aa: CASSEAGSGNQPQHF; CDR3nt: TGTGCCAGCAGTGAAGCCGGGTCGGGCAATCAGCCCCAGCATTTT
abundance: NA; j_gene: TRBJ2-5; d_gene: NA; v_gene: TRBV12-3/TRBV12-4; CDR3aa: CASSLALGEGGAETQYF; CDR3nt: TGTGCCAGCAGTTTAGCGCTAGGTGAGGGGGGCGCGGAGACCCAGTACTTC
abundance: NA; j_gene: TRBJ2-1; d_gene: NA; v_gene: TRBV18; CDR3aa: CASSWWAGADNEQFF; CDR3nt: TGTGCCAGCTCGTGGTGGGCAGGGGCCGACAATGAGCAGTTCTTC
abundance: NA; j_gene: TRBJ2-5; d_gene: NA; v_gene: TRBV29-1; CDR3aa: CSVGVTNNNEQYF; CDR3nt: TGCAGCGTTGGGGTGACCAACAACAATGAGCAGTACTTC
abundance: few; j_gene: TRBJ2-7; d_gene: TRBD1; v_gene: TRBV4-2; CDR3aa: CASSQDLSGGATYEQYF; CDR3nt: TGTGCCAGCAGCCAAGATCTGTCAGGGGGCGCGACCTACGAGCAGTACTTC
abundance: NA; j_gene: TRBJ1-1; d_gene: NA; v_gene: TRBV7-9; CDR3aa: CASSPVGVGTEAFF; CDR3nt: TGTGCCAGCAGCCCTGTGGGGGTAGGGACTGAAGCTTTCTTT
abundance: NA; j_gene: TRBJ1-1; d_gene: NA; v_gene: TRBV6-2/TRBV6-3; CDR3aa: CASSYNRDNTEAFF; CDR3nt: TGTGCCAGCAGTTACAACAGGGATAACACTGAAGCTTTCTTT
abundance: NA; j_gene: TRBJ1-2; d_gene: NA; v_gene: TRBV20-1; CDR3aa: CSAERDNFSGYTF; CDR3nt: TGCAGTGCAGAGAGGGACAATTTCTCGGGCTACACCTTC
abundance: NA; j_gene: TRBJ2-1; d_gene: NA; v_gene: TRBV28; CDR3aa: CASSPNGPLENEQFF; CDR3nt: TGTGCCAGCAGTCCGAACGGTCCGTTGGAAAATGAGCAGTTCTTC
abundance: many; j_gene: TRBJ2-1; d_gene: NA; v_gene: TRBV2; CDR3aa: CASSENTRGNEQFF; CDR3nt: TGTGCCAGCAGTGAAAACACCAGGGGAAATGAGCAGTTCTTC
abundance: NA; j_gene: TRBJ2-1; d_gene: TRBD2; v_gene: TRBV29-1; CDR3aa: CSVVRERKYNEQFF; CDR3nt: TGCAGCGTTGTGCGGGAGAGGAAATACAATGAGCAGTTCTTC
abundance: few; j_gene: TRBJ1-1; d_gene: NA; v_gene: TRBV7-2; CDR3aa: CASNQQQNTEAFF; CDR3nt: TGTGCCAGCAACCAACAGCAGAACACTGAAGCTTTCTTT
abundance: NA; j_gene: TRBJ1-5; d_gene: NA; v_gene: TRBV2; CDR3aa: CASTREGNQPQHF; CDR3nt: TGTGCCAGCACTAGGGAGGGGAATCAGCCCCAGCATTTT
abundance: NA; j_gene: TRBJ1-5; d_gene: TRBD1; v_gene: TRBV6-1; CDR3aa: CASRGGQGSFDSNQPQHF; CDR3nt: TGTGCCAGCAGGGGAGGACAGGGAAGTTTCGATAGCAATCAGCCCCAGCATTTT
abundance: NA; j_gene: TRBJ2-5; d_gene: NA; v_gene: TRBV6-5; CDR3aa: CATLRGGNQETQYF; CDR3nt: TGTGCCACCCTCCGGGGCGGAAACCAAGAGACCCAGTACTTC
abundance: once; j_gene: TRBJ1-2; d_gene: NA; v_gene: TRBV2; CDR3aa: CASTALPGRNYGHTF; CDR3nt: TGTGCCAGCACTGCCCTCCCCGGACGGAACTATGGCCACACCTTC
abundance: few; j_gene: TRBJ2-7; d_gene: TRBD1; v_gene: TRBV2; CDR3aa: CASTVTGTGISYEQYF; CDR3nt: TGTGCCAGCACTGTGACCGGGACAGGGATCTCCTACGAGCAGTACTTC
abundance: many; j_gene: TRBJ2-3; d_gene: NA; v_gene: TRBV10-3; CDR3aa: CAISTTRSDTQYF; CDR3nt: TGTGCCATCAGCACGACGAGATCAGATACGCAGTATTTT
abundance: NA; j_gene: TRBJ2-3; d_gene: TRBD2; v_gene: TRBV2; CDR3aa: CASRGGTTDTQYF; CDR3nt: TGTGCCAGTCGGGGGGGAACCACAGATACGCAGTATTTT
abundance: NA; j_gene: TRBJ2-4; d_gene: TRBD1; v_gene: TRBV7-2; CDR3aa: CASSLAGGRLSGENIQYF; CDR3nt: TGTGCCAGCAGCTTAGCAGGGGGCCGGTTATCTGGAGAAAACATTCAGTACTTC
abundance: NA; j_gene: TRBJ2-2; d_gene: NA; v_gene: TRBV25-1; CDR3aa: CASGPRSGELFF; CDR3nt: TGTGCCAGCGGTCCCAGGTCGGGGGAGCTGTTTTTT
abundance: NA; j_gene: TRBJ2-7; d_gene: NA; v_gene: TRBV2; CDR3aa: CASSEAGRSPYEQYF; CDR3nt: TGTGCCAGCAGTGAAGCCGGACGTAGTCCCTACGAGCAGTACTTC
abundance: NA; j_gene: TRBJ2-7; d_gene: NA; v_gene: TRBV10-3; CDR3aa: CAVSGGGRTYEQYF; CDR3nt: TGTGCCGTCAGTGGTGGCGGACGGACCTACGAGCAGTACTTC
abundance: NA; j_gene: TRBJ1-4; d_gene: NA; v_gene: TRBV2; CDR3aa: CASSESGILSYEKLFF; CDR3nt: TGTGCCAGCAGTGAAAGCGGAATATTATCCTATGAAAAACTGTTTTTT
abundance: few; j_gene: TRBJ2-5; d_gene: NA; v_gene: TRBV4-3; CDR3aa: CASSQVWPTQETQYF; CDR3nt: TGCGCCAGCAGCCAAGTTTGGCCGACCCAAGAGACCCAGTACTTC
abundance: NA; j_gene: TRBJ2-4; d_gene: TRBD1; v_gene: TRBV10-3; CDR3aa: CATGDSVNIQYF; CDR3nt: TGTGCCACCGGGGACAGCGTAAACATTCAGTACTTC